The entry that follows covers one TCR beta chain sequence. Its antigen remains unknown. The sample belongs to a study of cytomegalovirus exposure and HLA in healthy donors. Study outcomes and limitations: Excluded: some indistinguishable V segments such as TRBV6-2 and TRBV6-3. For cytomegalovirus status, the classifier reportedly gave diagnoses with high specificity and sensitivity. Later, an analysis found that common viral pathogens appeared to be linked with several of the most significant clusters.

The primer mix had 60 Vbeta and 13 Jbeta primers. Assay: immunoSEQ multiplex PCR; the TCRdb copy retains only in-frame clones and omits some. Here the sample spans approximately 100,000 clones, 75% to 80% being singletons. The CDR3 sequence is 13 residues long. CDR1 and CDR2 from the germline V gene are MNHEY and SVGAGI. J was trimmed by 12 bases and V by 2 bases; bases with no gene match: 6. The receptor was derived from a woman aged 40 to 50 in good health and CMV-seropositive. V is TRBV6-5 and J is TRBJ2-3; 9 nucleotides match TRBD2. Sequenced: PBMCs. This CDR3 is CASSYGLAGFQYF. The CDR3 DNA sequence: TGTGCCAGCAGTTACGGTCTAGCGGGGTTCCAGTATTTT.